Following are 24 T cell receptor beta chains from one sample sequenced in a study of shared clonotypes between healthy human individuals. Clones were read by immunoSEQ multiplex PCR, and TCRdb kept only the in-frame ones, dropping some. The sample has 90,000 to 120,000 clones, 55% to 70% seen once; the top ten hold around 25%. The sequenced sample was memory CD8+ T cells sorted from blood. Stated subset: CD45RO+ cells pooled with CCR7-negative TemRA cells. The origin of the receptors is a woman aged 25-40 years in good health.

The V call is TRBV29-1, the J call TRBJ2-5; 12 positions agree with TRBD1. This CDR3 comprises 16 residues. V shed 5 bases, J shed 4 bases, and the junction held 11 bases outside the gene matches. In germline, CDR1 is SQVTM, CDR2 ANQGSEA. DNA of the CDR3: TGCAGCGTTCTGGGACAGGGGGCGATCTTATCAGAGACCCAGTACTTC. Translated, it gives CSVLGQGAILSETQYF.

This clone was found many times. J is TRBJ2-6 and V is TRBV2, with TRBD1 identical over 10 bases. This CDR3 comprises 18 residues. Germline assignment: CDR1 SNHLY and CDR2 FYNNEI. The J segment lost 7 bases and the V segment lost 7 bases, leaving 16 bases of the junction unmatched. CDR3 coding DNA: TGTGCCAGCATGGGAGCTTGGGACAGGGGATCTAGCGCCAACGTCCTGACTTTC. Residues: CASMGAWDRGSSANVLTF.

There are a few counts of this clone. V and J are TRBV18 and TRBJ2-5, with TRBD2 identical over 7 bases. CDR1 and CDR2 from the germline V gene are KGHSH and LQKENI. The CDR3 covers 15 residues. V lost 8 bases and J lost 3; bases outside the gene matches: 12. The CDR3 DNA is TGTGCCAGCCAAAAGACTAGCAGTAACAAAGAGACCCAGTACTTC. Translated, it gives CASQKTSSNKETQYF.

The chain joins TRBV11-1 to TRBJ2-7; D uncertain. Germline loops: CDR1 SGHAT, CDR2 FQDESV (reference sequence). Trimming removed 1 base from V and 4 bases from J, with 11 bases in between. The CDR3 totals 14 residues. The CDR3 protein is CASSLEVGSYEQYF. The CDR3 region has the DNA TGTGCCAGCAGCTTAGAGGTAGGATCGTACGAGCAGTACTTC.

The count of this clone is one. V is TRBV2 and J is TRBJ2-3, with 7 bases that match TRBD2. This CDR3 contains 14 residues. V shed 6 bases and J 0 bases; nucleotides not matched to a gene: 3. The germline gives CDR1 SNHLY, CDR2 FYNNEI. CDR3 sequence (DNA): TGTGCCAGCAGGTTAGCGGGTAGCACAGATACGCAGTATTTT. Translating gives CASRLAGSTDTQYF. The full variable domain, rest sourced from reference TRBV2 and TRBJ2-3, is EPEVTQTPSHQVTQMGQEVILRCVPISNHLYFYWYRQILGQKVEFLVSFYNNEISEKSEIFDDQFSVERPDGSNFTLKIRSTKLEDSAMYFCASRLAGSTDTQYFGPGTRLTVL.

This clone was detected many times. V is TRBV11-3 and J is TRBJ2-7; D gene ambiguous. CDR3 size: 15 residues. Germline CDR1 SGHNT, CDR2 YENEEA. Trimming removed 5 bases at V and 1 base at J, with 15 bases between. The CDR3 nucleotides are TGTGCCAGCAGCATTCCTGGGTCGCAATCCTACGAGCAGTACTTC. This gives the protein CASSIPGSQSYEQYF.

The chain couples TRBV25-1 to TRBJ2-7; the D is unclear. Germline V gene data show CDR1 as MGHDK and CDR2 as SYGVNS. The CDR3 covers 17 residues. With 3 bases removed from V and 5 bases from J, the gap between germline ends came to 23 bases. DNA of the CDR3: TGTGCCAGCAGTGATGGCCCGGAGACTCCATTACTCAACGAGCAGTACTTC. This codes for CASSDGPETPLLNEQYF.

The V call is TRBV25-1, the J call TRBJ1-1; D unresolved. Trimming cost V 6 bases and J 1 base, with 12 bases left between them. Germline values: CDR1 MGHDK, CDR2 SYGVNS. The CDR3 runs to 14 residues. The CDR3 bases are TGTGCCAGCAGCCACAGCCGCTCGAACACTGAAGCTTTCTTT. This encodes CASSHSRSNTEAFF. The full variable domain, its missing parts supplied by reference TRBV25-1 and TRBJ1-1, is EADIYQTPRYLVIGTGKKITLECSQTMGHDKMYWYQQDPGMELHLIHYSYGVNSTEKGDLSSESTVSRIRTEHFPLTLESARPSHTSQYLCASSHSRSNTEAFFGQGTRLTVV.

This clone was counted a single time. The rearrangement joins TRBV4-1 to TRBJ2-7, with D possibly matching TRBD1 (6 bases). CDR3 length: 17 residues. The V end was cut by 1 base, the J end by 2 bases, with 18 bases between. Germline loops: CDR1 MGHRA, CDR2 YSYEKL. The CDR3 nucleotides are TGCGCCAGCAGCCAAGGGTCAGGGGCCTTAAGAACCTACGAGCAGTACTTC. This gives the protein CASSQGSGALRTYEQYF.

This chain uses TRBV29-1 with TRBJ2-1; D remains ambiguous. Trimming removed 4 bases from V and 2 bases from J, with 6 bases in between. The CDR3 has 12 amino acids. CDR1 SQVTM and CDR2 ANQGSEA come from the germline V gene. This chain's CDR3 is CSVVPAYNEQFF. The CDR3 DNA reads TGCAGCGTTGTTCCTGCCTACAATGAGCAGTTCTTC.

V gene TRBV10-3 combines with J gene TRBJ1-5; D gene uncertain. CDR1 ENHRY and CDR2 SYGVKD come from the germline V gene. V lost 0 bases to trimming and J lost 4 bases, with 13 bases between them. CDR3 size: 16 residues. The CDR3 DNA is TGTGCCATCAGTGAGTCTGTAGATCGAGGGAATCAGCCCCAGCATTTT. Protein product: CAISESVDRGNQPQHF.

V and J are TRBV29-1 and TRBJ2-1; the match to TRBD2 covers 10 bases. Germline V gene sequence: CDR1 SQVTM, CDR2 ANQGSEA. This CDR3 contains 16 residues. CDR3 sequence: CRVTVSTSGINNEQFF. The CDR3 nucleotides read TGCAGAGTGACCGTGAGTACTAGCGGGATAAACAATGAGCAGTTCTTC.

The J gene is TRBJ1-4, the V gene TRBV2; 7 nucleotides match TRBD1. Germline V CDR1 and CDR2: SNHLY, FYNNEI. This CDR3 spans 15 amino acids. V dropped 5 bases and J dropped 3; count of bases not matched to a gene: 6. This CDR3 is CASSLQGRSNEKLFF. Here the CDR3 DNA reads TGTGCCAGCAGTTTACAGGGGCGATCTAATGAAAAACTGTTTTTT.

V is TRBV9 and J is TRBJ2-1; 8 bases are a match to TRBD2. CDR3 length: 16 amino acids. The junction had 5 bases not matched to a gene; V was cut back by 1 base and J by 2 bases. The germline gives CDR1 SGDLS, CDR2 YYNGEE. In DNA form, the CDR3 reads TGTGCCAGCAGCGTAAGGTTAGCGGGGACCTACAATGAGCAGTTCTTC. Its protein is CASSVRLAGTYNEQFF.

The chain is built from TRBV6-1 and TRBJ2-7, with TRBD2 matching 7 bases. After removal of 2 bases from V and 4 bases from J, the junction contained 11 bases not matched to a gene. The CDR3 runs 16 residues. In germline, CDR1 is MNHNS, CDR2 SASEGT. The CDR3 bases are TGTGCCAGCAGTGAACAGGGATTCGGGGGGAATTACGAGCAGTACTTC. It codes for CASSEQGFGGNYEQYF.

The chain recombines TRBV28 with TRBJ2-7; D may be TRBD1 (6 bases). Per the germline V gene, CDR1 is MDHEN and CDR2 is SYDVKM. V dropped 6 bases and J dropped 1 base, with 7 bases sitting between them. The CDR3 is 12 residues long. The CDR3 protein is CASSTGSYEQYF. The DNA of the CDR3 is TGTGCCAGCAGCACAGGGTCCTACGAGCAGTACTTC.

V usage is TRBV7-6 and J usage is TRBJ2-5; D not certain. CDR1 and CDR2 from the germline V gene are SGHVS and FNYEAQ. The V and J ends lost 3 bases and 4 bases respectively, with 9 bases between them. The CDR3 spans 13 residues. The CDR3: CASSFWLSETQYF. The CDR3 DNA sequence: TGTGCCAGCAGCTTTTGGCTCTCAGAGACCCAGTACTTC.

The count of this clone is one. CDR3 protein: CASSFGPSGSSEQYF. The CDR3 DNA follows: TGTGCCAGCAGTTTCGGGCCTAGCGGGAGCAGCGAGCAGTACTTC. The V gene is TRBV28, the J gene TRBJ2-7; 10 bases fit TRBD2. The CDR3 consists of 15 residues. V lost 3 bases and J lost 6; bases outside the gene matches: 8. The germline V gene encodes CDR1 MDHEN and CDR2 SYDVKM.

The CDR3 is CASSESKQGDTEAFF. In DNA form, the CDR3 reads TGTGCCAGCAGCGAATCGAAACAGGGAGACACTGAAGCTTTCTTT. The J gene is TRBJ1-1, the V gene TRBV5-4, with a tentative D call TRBD1 (6 bases). The CDR3 sequence is 15 residues long. V was pared by 4 bases and J by 3 bases, with 16 bases between. Germline values: CDR1 SGHNT, CDR2 YYREEE (reference sequence).

The chain links TRBV28 to TRBJ2-2; 7 positions match TRBD2. V was pared by 6 bases and J by 6 bases, with 22 bases of the junction left unmatched. The CDR3 extends over 19 amino acids. CDR1 is MDHEN and CDR2 is SYDVKM in the germline V gene. CDR3 region: CASRAGLGSSGTSAGELFF. For the CDR3, the DNA is TGTGCCAGCAGAGCAGGCTTAGGGTCTAGCGGTACTTCGGCCGGGGAGCTGTTTTTT.

This clone has only one observation. V gene TRBV7-9 combines with J gene TRBJ1-1, with D possibly being TRBD1 (5 bases). V lost 5 bases to trimming and J lost 6 bases, with 16 bases between them. The germline V gene has CDR1 SEHNR and CDR2 FQNEAQ (reference sequence). The CDR3 contains 14 residues. The CDR3 DNA sequence: TGTGCCAGCAGCCCCGGGACTGGCCCAGCTGAAGCTTTCTTT. Translation: CASSPGTGPAEAFF.

The rearrangement uses TRBV28 and TRBJ2-1; possibly TRBD2 for D (6 bases). The CDR3 has 16 amino acids. In germline, CDR1 is MDHEN, CDR2 SYDVKM. V lost 7 bases and J lost 1, with 17 bases in between. Here the CDR3 reads CASTPWELASYNEQFF. The CDR3 DNA reads as TGTGCCAGCACCCCTTGGGAACTAGCTTCCTACAATGAGCAGTTCTTC.

This clone has a count of ten or more. This chain connects TRBV27 to TRBJ2-7; no clear D. Between the trimmed V and J ends, which lost 1 base and 2 bases, there was a span of 9 bases. CDR3 length equals 14 residues. CDR1 and CDR2 (germline): MNHEY, SMNVEV (reference sequence). CDR3 sequence reads: CASSLFAGPYEQYF. The DNA for the CDR3 is TGTGCCAGCAGTTTATTCGCCGGACCCTACGAGCAGTACTTC.

The V and J genes are TRBV27 and TRBJ2-2; D perhaps matches TRBD2 (6 bases). Germline V lookup: CDR1 MNHEY, CDR2 SMNVEV (reference sequence). This CDR3 has 15 amino acids. Trimming shortened V by 7 bases and J by 1 base, and 13 bases separated the two germline ends. CDR3 sequence reads: CASKTSGRNTGELFF. CDR3 coding DNA: TGTGCCAGCAAAACCAGCGGGCGGAACACCGGGGAGCTGTTTTTT.